This TCR beta chain was found in a study of blood T cell repertoires in COVID-19. Profiling relied on immunoSEQ multiplex PCR, and the TCRdb table lists in-frame clones only, not all of them. The data contain 200,000 to 250,000 clones, about 87% of them singletons. The sequence derives from a woman under 40 who had recovered from COVID-19. Specimen: PBMCs or T cells enriched from blood (not recorded which).

The CDR3 spells CASSWDSRGGLEQFF. The CDR3 DNA sequence: TGTGCCAGCTCATGGGACTCCCGGGGGGGCCTTGAGCAGTTCTTC. The J gene is TRBJ2-1, the V gene TRBV18; TRBD2 agrees at 8 bases. The CDR3 extends over 15 amino acids. The J segment lost 9 bases and the V segment lost 5 bases, leaving 12 bases of the junction unmatched. CDR1 and CDR2 from the germline V gene are KGHSH and LQKENI.